The 20 T cell receptor beta chains listed next were all sequenced from one sample in a study of shared T cell receptors in the human thymus. Libraries were prepared by immunoSEQ multiplex PCR; TCRdb keeps only in-frame clonotypes and omits some of them. This sample has roughly 410,000 clones, with approximately 95% found just once. Sequenced input: thymocytes. These receptors were taken from a human donor.

CDR3 loop: CATSRCLQVPTGSPLHF. The CDR3 DNA follows: TGTGCCACCAGCAGATGTCTCCAAGTACCGACGGGGTCACCCCTCCACTTT. The chain carries TRBV15 and TRBJ1-6, with D uncertain. The CDR3 contains 17 residues. V was shortened by 2 bases and J by 10 bases, with 21 bases between the two germline ends. Per the germline V gene, CDR1 is LNHNV and CDR2 is YYDKDF (reference sequence).

The chain recombines TRBV27 with TRBJ2-1; 16 bases align to TRBD2. The germline gives CDR1 MNHEY, CDR2 SMNVEV (reference sequence). Trimming took 4 bases from V and 0 from J; bases not matched to a gene: 12. CDR3 length equals 21 residues. In DNA, the CDR3 is TGTGCCAGCAGTTGCGAACGGGCAGGGACTAGCGGGGGGGGCTCCTACAATGAGCAGTTCTTC. It codes for CASSCERAGTSGGGSYNEQFF.

The chain carries TRBV7-8 and TRBJ2-7; the D call may be TRBD1 or TRBD2 (5 bases each). The CDR3 sequence is 14 residues long. Trimming removed 3 bases at V and 2 bases at J, with 11 bases between. CDR1 and CDR2 from the germline V gene are SGHVS and FQNEAQ. CDR3 sequence reads: CASSLWDATYEQYF. The CDR3 bases are TGTGCCAGCAGCTTGTGGGACGCCACCTACGAGCAGTACTTC.

As DNA, the CDR3 is TGTGCCAGCAGTTTCGAAGGGACTAGTTCGTACGAGCAGTACTTC. It yields the protein CASSFEGTSSYEQYF. The chain employs TRBV28 and TRBJ2-7, with TRBD2 matching 8 bases. The germline gives CDR1 MDHEN, CDR2 SYDVKM. This CDR3 is 15 amino acids long. J lost 4 bases, V lost 3 bases, and 8 bases had no gene match.

With regard to this clone: At one end the junction does not follow the germline gene, possibly because of a read error. The rearrangement links TRBV7-7 to TRBJ2-6; tentatively, D is TRBD1 or TRBD2 (5 bases each). The CDR3 is 17 residues long. In germline, CDR1 is SSHAT, CDR2 FNYEAQ (reference sequence). The CDR3 DNA reads TGTGCTAGCAGCTTAGGGGACCGGAGCTCTGGGGCCAACGTCCTGACTTTC. Its protein product is CASSLGDRSSGANVLTF.

This chain uses TRBV5-8 with TRBJ2-1; TRBD2 aligns across 10 bases. The germline gives CDR1 SGHTS, CDR2 YDEGEE. V dropped 0 bases and J dropped 8; count of bases not matched to a gene: 17. The CDR3 contains 19 residues. The CDR3 DNA sequence: TGTGCCAGCAGCTTGGGCGGGGTATGGAGCGGGAGGGCCGGGGATGAGCAGTTCTTC. This translates into CASSLGGVWSGRAGDEQFF.

The chain uses TRBV21-1 and TRBJ2-1. TRBV21-1 is a documented pseudogene. CDR3 size: 20 residues. CDR3 in amino acids: CASSKVSPFLSFASYNEQFF. The CDR3, as DNA: TGTGCCAGCAGCAAAGTAAGTCCCTTTCTCTCTTTCGCATCCTACAATGAGCAGTTCTTC.

This clone was picked up one time. This rearrangement joins TRBV19 to TRBJ1-5, with TRBD1 identical over 9 bases. CDR1 and CDR2 from the germline V gene are LNHDA and SQIVND (reference sequence). This CDR3 is built from 20 residues. V gave up 3 bases and J gave up 3 bases; unmatched junction bases: 18. The CDR3 sequence is CASSIRVGDRERGHNQPQHF. CDR3 DNA sequence: TGTGCCAGTAGTATTCGGGTTGGGGACAGGGAACGGGGTCACAATCAGCCCCAGCATTTT.

This clone was recorded only once. A junction boundary mismatches the germline segment, possibly from a read error. The genes are TRBV5-4 and TRBJ2-1, with 9 bases lining up with TRBD2. This CDR3 has 13 residues. Germline V lookup: CDR1 SGHNT, CDR2 YYREEE (reference sequence). The CDR3: CASSLGDGTSLIF. The CDR3 DNA sequence: TGTGCCAGCAGCTTGGGGGACGGGACTAGCCTCATCTTC.

This clone was found once. The chain uses TRBV19 and TRBJ2-2, with D unclear. In germline, CDR1 is LNHDA, CDR2 SQIVND (reference sequence). V was pared by 3 bases and J by 6 bases, with 14 bases between. The CDR3 runs 15 residues. Here the CDR3 reads CASSIIELSAGELFF. The DNA for the CDR3 is TGTGCCAGTAGTATCATCGAACTCTCTGCCGGGGAGCTGTTTTTT.

V and J are TRBV7-9 and TRBJ2-1, with unresolved D. The CDR3 consists of 15 residues. V gave up 4 bases and J gave up 2 bases, with 12 bases separating them. Germline CDR1 is SEHNR and CDR2 is FQNEAQ (reference sequence). The CDR3 sequence is CASSSREGTYNEQFF. In DNA, the CDR3 is TGTGCCAGCAGCTCTAGGGAAGGGACCTACAATGAGCAGTTCTTC.

The CDR3 spells CASSRRTNEKLFF. The CDR3 DNA reads as TGTGCCAGCTCCCGTCGAACTAATGAAAAACTGTTTTTT. This chain uses TRBV6-5 with TRBJ1-4; D gene ambiguous. Germline V lookup: CDR1 MNHEY, CDR2 SVGAGI. V was trimmed by 8 bases and J by 1 base, leaving 8 bases between them. CDR3 length: 13 residues.

The chain has TRBV5-1 and TRBJ1-2; 7 bases agree with TRBD1. The CDR3 is made up of 15 amino acids. With V trimmed by 3 bases and J by 5 bases, 10 bases remained unmatched. Germline loops: CDR1 SGHRS, CDR2 YFSETQ. CDR3 in DNA: TGCGCCAGCAGCTCAAAGGGACAGCCCTATTATGGCTACACCTTC. Its protein product is CASSSKGQPYYGYTF. The full variable domain, its missing parts supplied by reference TRBV5-1 and TRBJ1-2, is KAGVTQTPRYLIKTRGQQVTLSCSPISGHRSVSWYQQTPGQGLQFLFEYFSETQRNKGNFPGRFSGRQFSNSRSEMNVSTLELGDSALYLCASSSKGQPYYGYTFGSGTRLTVV.

The genes are TRBV7-5 and TRBJ1-4; the D segment call TRBD1 is taken from the table without a DNA check. TRBV7-5 is described as a pseudogene. The CDR3 extends over 16 amino acids. The CDR3 nucleotides read TGTGCCAGCACTCACCAATGGACAGGGACTAATGAAAAACTGTTTTTT. Protein sequence: CASTHQWTGTNEKLFF.

The chain has TRBV7-2 and TRBJ2-7; 10 bases are a match to TRBD2. Germline-derived CDR1 and CDR2 are SGHTA and FQGNSA. The ends lost 3 bases at V and 4 bases at J; junction bases unmatched: 9. CDR3 length: 16 residues. CDR3 in DNA: TGTGCCAGCAGCTTGGGAACTAGCGGGAATTTATACGAGCAGTACTTC. Encoded protein: CASSLGTSGNLYEQYF.

The V call is TRBV29-1, the J call TRBJ1-2; D is perhaps TRBD1 (5 bases). Germline V gene sequence: CDR1 SQVTM, CDR2 ANQGSEA. Trimming took off 6 bases at V and 4 bases at J, with 15 bases between the two ends. This CDR3 spans 13 amino acids. Here the CDR3 reads CSVICQGSYGYTF. DNA of the CDR3: TGCAGCGTCATATGCCAGGGAAGCTATGGCTACACCTTC.

V usage is TRBV30 and J usage is TRBJ2-6; the match to TRBD2 covers 11 bases. The germline gives CDR1 GTSNPN, CDR2 SVGIG (reference sequence). The ends lost 4 bases at V and 2 bases at J; junction bases unmatched: 10. There are 18 residues in the CDR3. The CDR3: CAWNPVLAGGPGANVLTF. The DNA for the CDR3 is TGTGCCTGGAACCCCGTCCTAGCGGGAGGACCTGGGGCCAACGTCCTGACTTTC. Full variable domain (rest looked up from reference TRBV30 and TRBJ2-6): SQTIHQWPATLVQPVGSPLSLECTVEGTSNPNLYWYRQAAGRGLQLLFYSVGIGQISSEVPQNLSASRPQDRQFILSSKKLLLSDSGFYLCAWNPVLAGGPGANVLTFGAGSRLTVL.

This chain links TRBV30 with TRBJ2-7; D is possibly TRBD1 (5 bases). CDR1 GTSNPN and CDR2 SVGIG come from the germline V gene (reference sequence). This CDR3 is 13 amino acids long. The ends were cut back, 7 bases at V and 2 bases at J, with 15 bases in the middle. This CDR3 is CASLKQVPYEQYF. The CDR3 DNA sequence: TGTGCCTCGCTGAAACAGGTCCCCTACGAGCAGTACTTC.

The genes are TRBV28 and TRBJ2-1; D assignment may be TRBD1 or TRBD2 (5 bases each). With 3 bases removed from V and 16 bases from J, the gap between germline ends came to 13 bases. The CDR3 has 11 amino acids. Germline V lookup: CDR1 MDHEN, CDR2 SYDVKM. CDR3 sequence reads: CASSFEGSPFF. CDR3 coding DNA: TGTGCCAGCAGTTTCGAGGGGAGCCCCTTCTTC. Looking up the rest from reference TRBV28 and TRBJ2-1 gives the full variable domain: DVKVTQSSRYLVKRTGEKVFLECVQDMDHENMFWYRQDPGLGLRLIYFSYDVKMKEKGDIPEGYSVSREKKERFSLILESASTNQTSMYLCASSFEGSPFFGPGTRLTVL.

This chain links TRBV11-2 with TRBJ2-7; 10 nucleotides line up with TRBD2. The V gene end was trimmed by 3 bases and the J gene end by 3 bases; junction bases not matched to a gene: 5. Per the germline V gene, CDR1 is SGHAT and CDR2 is FQNNGV. This CDR3 contains 15 residues. The CDR3 spells CASSLRLAGVYEQYF. The DNA of the CDR3 is TGTGCCAGCAGCTTGCGGCTAGCGGGAGTCTACGAGCAGTACTTC.